A single sample is the source of the 24 T cell receptor beta chains below, sequenced in a study of blood T cells in healthy people across ages. A second roughly 6 to 11 cycle PCR used barcoded and J-beta primers. MiXCR was run by TCRdb on the 5' RACE reads, yielding one entry per CDR3 protein. The sample includes 710,000 or so distinct CDR3 sequences, about 20% of them seen just once. Specimen: blood. These receptors originate from a man aged 65 to 85 in good health.

Many counts were recorded for this clonotype. V usage is TRBV15 and J usage is TRBJ2-7, with D perhaps TRBD2 (5 bases). Trimming removed 0 bases from V and 7 bases from J, with 10 bases in between. CDR1 is LNHNV, CDR2 YYDKDF, per germline (reference sequence). This CDR3 has 13 amino acids. The CDR3 region is CATSREPREEQYF. The CDR3 region has the DNA TGTGCCACCAGCAGAGAACCGAGGGAAGAGCAGTACTTC.

The chain is built from TRBV24-1 and TRBJ1-2; 7 nucleotides align to TRBD1. With 5 bases clipped from V and 3 bases from J, the junction kept 2 bases outside the gene matches. The CDR3 totals 13 residues. The germline V gene encodes CDR1 KGHDR and CDR2 SFDVKD. CDR3 DNA sequence: TGTGCCACCAGTGGTGACAGGGACTATGGCTACACCTTC. Translated: CATSGDRDYGYTF.

The chain is built from TRBV6-2 or TRBV6-3 and TRBJ1-4, with TRBD1 matching 7 bases. J lost 8 bases, V lost 2 bases, and 14 bases had no gene match. There are 17 residues in the CDR3. Per germline, CDR1 MNHEY and CDR2 SVGEGT. The CDR3 nucleotides read TGTGCCAGCAGTTACCCTACGACAGGGCCTACTACCGAAAAACTGTTTTTT. As protein: CASSYPTTGPTTEKLFF.

This clonotype was counted many times. This sequence joins TRBV18 and TRBJ1-1; D not resolved. The CDR3 extends over 13 amino acids. The germline V gene encodes CDR1 KGHSH and CDR2 LQKENI. V was shortened by 1 base and J by 5 bases, with 8 bases between the two germline ends. CDR3 residues: CASSPRIGTEAFF. In DNA form, the CDR3 reads TGTGCCAGCTCACCACGGATAGGGACTGAAGCTTTCTTT.

A few counts support this clonotype. The chain combines TRBV4-1 with TRBJ2-2; unclear D gene. Germline CDR1 and CDR2: MGHRA and YSYEKL. V dropped 1 base and J dropped 5 bases, with 11 bases sitting between them. The CDR3 is 15 amino acids. In DNA form, the CDR3 reads TGCGCCAGCAGCCAAGGATCAGCTCCGACCGGGGAGCTGTTTTTT. Its protein is CASSQGSAPTGELFF.

This clonotype was seen only a few times. The rearrangement joins TRBV28 to TRBJ2-4; 8 bases are shared with TRBD1. The V and J ends lost 2 bases and 9 bases, in that order; junction bases with no gene match: 6. The CDR3 is made up of 14 amino acids. Germline V CDR1 and CDR2: MDHEN, SYDVKM. For the CDR3, the DNA is TGTGCCAGCAGTTTACAGGGGGCGGCTCGCATTCAGTACTTC. Its protein product is CASSLQGAARIQYF.

The J gene is TRBJ2-7, the V gene TRBV11-2; no clear D gene. The germline V gene has CDR1 SGHAT and CDR2 FQNNGV. The CDR3 covers 13 residues. V lost 5 bases to trimming and J lost 3 bases, with 11 bases between them. The CDR3 region is CASSRQTNYEQYV. The DNA of the CDR3 is TGTGCCAGCAGCCGCCAGACAAACTACGAGCAGTACGTC.

The chain combines TRBV6-6 with TRBJ2-7, with D unresolved. The V gene's germline CDR1 is MNHNY and CDR2 SVGAGI (reference sequence). The CDR3 length is 11 residues. Between the trimmed V and J ends, which lost 4 bases and 7 bases, there was a span of 8 bases. The CDR3: CASSSEREQYV. CDR3 nucleotides: TGTGCCAGCAGTTCAGAAAGGGAGCAGTACGTC.

The sample holds a few counts of this clonotype. V is TRBV18 and J is TRBJ1-6, with 9 positions matching TRBD1. The V and J ends lost 4 bases and 7 bases, in that order; junction bases with no gene match: 8. The CDR3 has 16 amino acids. CDR1 and CDR2 (germline): KGHSH, LQKENI. The CDR3: CASSRTGDFWNSPLHF. CDR3 nucleotide sequence: TGTGCCAGCTCACGGACAGGGGACTTTTGGAATTCACCCCTCCACTTT.

This clonotype was detected a few times. The chain couples TRBV21-1 to TRBJ2-1; the D call in the table, TRBD1, was not verified against the DNA. TRBV21-1 is flagged as a pseudogene. The length of the CDR3 is 15 residues. The CDR3 region has the DNA TGTGCCAGCATCCCATCTGTCTTAGAGGCCGATGAGCAGTTCTTC. It yields the protein CASIPSVLEADEQFF.

This chain links TRBV7-3 with TRBJ2-5, with 7 bases identical to TRBD1. The CDR3 totals 15 residues. The V gene end was trimmed by 2 bases and the J gene end by 6 bases; junction bases not matched to a gene: 9. Germline CDR1 SGHTA, CDR2 FQGTGA. The CDR3 region is CASSLGSDRAQTQYF. CDR3 DNA: TGTGCCAGCAGCTTAGGGTCTGACAGGGCGCAGACCCAGTACTTC.

The chain recombines TRBV7-9 with TRBJ2-3; 7 bases agree with TRBD2. The germline V gene encodes CDR1 SEHNR and CDR2 FQNEAQ (reference sequence). The V and J ends lost 5 bases and 2 bases, in that order; junction bases with no gene match: 7. The CDR3 extends over 15 amino acids. CDR3 sequence (DNA): TGTGCCAGCAGCACTAAGGCGGGGGTCACAGATACGCAGTATTTT. The encoded protein is CASSTKAGVTDTQYF.

This clonotype occurred a few times. The chain couples TRBV2 to TRBJ2-7; 9 bases map to TRBD1. Germline values: CDR1 SNHLY, CDR2 FYNNEI. V shed 10 bases and J 6 bases; nucleotides not matched to a gene: 10. The CDR3 has 13 residues. For the CDR3, the DNA is TGTGCCACTACGGGACAGGGAGGGGCCGAGCAGTACTTC. Its protein is CATTGQGGAEQYF.

V gene TRBV9 combines with J gene TRBJ2-1, with 9 bases aligning to TRBD2. CDR3 size: 16 residues. The J segment lost 7 bases and the V segment lost 3 bases, leaving 11 bases of the junction unmatched. Germline CDR1 and CDR2: SGDLS and YYNGEE. The CDR3 here is CASSGKTGLARNEQFF. DNA of the CDR3: TGTGCCAGCAGCGGGAAAACGGGACTAGCTAGAAATGAGCAGTTCTTC. Full variable domain (remainder filled in from reference TRBV9 and TRBJ2-1): DSGVTQTPKHLITATGQRVTLRCSPRSGDLSVYWYQQSLDQGLQFLIQYYNGEERAKGNILERFSAQQFPDLHSELNLSSLELGDSALYFCASSGKTGLARNEQFFGPGTRLTVL.

Only a few counts were recorded for this clonotype. This rearrangement joins TRBV20-1 to TRBJ1-1, with D perhaps matching TRBD1 (5 bases). The V gene lost 6 bases and the J gene lost 2 bases, with 13 bases spanning the gap. In germline, CDR1 is DFQATT, CDR2 SNEGSKA (reference sequence). CDR3 length: 13 residues. CDR3 coding DNA: TGCAGTGCCGGTAGGGGACTAAACACTGAAGCTTTCTTT. Translating it yields CSAGRGLNTEAFF.

There are a few counts of this clonotype. This chain joins TRBV7-2 and TRBJ2-3, with D possibly being TRBD1 (6 bases). The V gene's germline CDR1 is SGHTA and CDR2 FQGNSA. CDR3 length: 15 amino acids. Trimming took 5 bases from V and 1 from J, leaving 13 bases between them. The chain's CDR3 is CASSRGGTRTDTQYF. CDR3 DNA: TGTGCCAGCAGCAGAGGGGGAACTCGCACAGATACGCAGTATTTT.

The chain recombines TRBV7-2 with TRBJ2-1; 7 positions match TRBD1. The CDR3 loop spans 15 amino acids. Losses at the gene ends were 5 bases for V and 5 bases for J; bases not matched to a gene: 9. Germline assignment: CDR1 SGHTA and CDR2 FQGNSA. The chain's CDR3 is CASSRPGTANNEQFF. CDR3 in DNA: TGTGCCAGCAGCCGACCCGGGACAGCGAACAATGAGCAGTTCTTC.

This clonotype was observed a handful of times. The rearrangement joins TRBV7-8 to TRBJ1-4; D call uncertain. CDR1 and CDR2 (germline): SGHVS, FQNEAQ. V lost 4 bases to trimming and J lost 7 bases, with 13 bases between them. The CDR3 contains 14 residues. CDR3 region: CASSWTRWGEKLFF. The CDR3, as DNA: TGTGCCAGCAGCTGGACCCGATGGGGTGAAAAACTGTTTTTT.

The chain is built from TRBV13 and TRBJ2-4, with 12 positions matching TRBD2. This CDR3 has 16 amino acids. Germline CDR1 and CDR2: PRHDT and FYEKMQ (reference sequence). Trimming took 5 bases from V and 7 from J; bases not matched to a gene: 9. CDR3 protein: CASSPRLAGVLNIQYF. CDR3 DNA sequence: TGTGCCAGCAGCCCCCGACTAGCGGGAGTGTTGAACATTCAGTACTTC.

This clonotype was counted many times. This chain uses TRBV28 with TRBJ2-5; either TRBD1 or TRBD2 may supply D (6 bases each). Germline V gives CDR1 MDHEN, CDR2 SYDVKM. The V end was cut by 4 bases, the J end by 3 bases, with 15 bases between. The CDR3 spans 15 residues. The CDR3 coding sequence is TGTGCCAGCAGTTCCCTGTTAGGGGGGAAAGAGACCCAGTACTTC. Translating it yields CASSSLLGGKETQYF.

This clonotype has a handful of counts. This chain links TRBV4-1 with TRBJ2-5; no firm D call. The end of the DNA fits TRBJ2-7 better, so the J call may be wrong. CDR1 is MGHRA and CDR2 is YSYEKL in the germline V gene. The CDR3 covers 13 residues. The CDR3 region has the DNA TGCGCCAGCAGCCAAGACGACTCCTACGAGCAGTACTTC. Protein product: CASSQDDSYEQYF.

V gene TRBV25-1 combines with J gene TRBJ1-4; the D gene is possibly TRBD1 (6 bases). CDR3 length equals 14 residues. Germline V CDR1 and CDR2: MGHDK, SYGVNS. The V gene lost 4 bases and the J gene lost 5 bases, with 11 bases spanning the gap. Here the CDR3 DNA reads TGTGCCAGCAGTGCCACAGGGTTAAATGAAAAACTGTTTTTT. This encodes CASSATGLNEKLFF.

The chain combines TRBV30 with TRBJ2-2, with D uncertain. Germline V gene lookup returns CDR1 GTSNPN and CDR2 SVGIG (reference sequence). The CDR3 has 14 residues. V lost 4 bases, J lost 0 bases, and 9 bases lay in between. As DNA, the CDR3 is TGTGCCTGGAAGAAGGGCCCGAACACCGGGGAGCTGTTTTTT. It translates to CAWKKGPNTGELFF.

This clonotype appeared many times. V and J are TRBV29-1 and TRBJ1-2, with D possibly TRBD1 on 5 matching bases. Per the germline V gene, CDR1 is SQVTM and CDR2 is ANQGSEA. The CDR3 length is 12 residues. Trimming removed 3 bases at V and 4 bases at J, with 9 bases between. CDR3 protein: CSVEGTPYGYTF. The CDR3 DNA reads as TGCAGCGTTGAGGGGACCCCCTATGGCTACACCTTC. Full variable domain (remainder filled in from reference TRBV29-1 and TRBJ1-2): SAVISQKPSRDICQRGTSLTIQCQVDSQVTMMFWYRQQPGQSLTLIATANQGSEATYESGFVIDKFPISRPNLTFSTLTVSNMSPEDSSIYLCSVEGTPYGYTFGSGTRLTVV.